This T cell receptor (beta chain) emerged from a study of cytomegalovirus exposure and HLA in healthy donors. Study information: Later analysis reported that the approximately 120 validation repertoires shared the platform of the roughly 670 first-cohort repertoires. Study-wide results and caveats: Researchers catalogued under 200 TCR beta chains as cytomegalovirus-associated. Cytomegalovirus status was reportedly diagnosed by the classifier with high sensitivity and specificity. Most observed TCR sequences were rare, whereas some public TCRs were detected in many donors.

V gave up 8 bases and J gave up 2 bases; unmatched junction bases: 0. This CDR3 region has 12 residues. Germline CDR1 reads SGHVS; CDR2 reads FNYEAQ. Comments on this clone: Its specificity is unknown.

Clones were sequenced by immunoSEQ multiplex PCR, and TCRdb holds only the in-frame ones, with some missing. In the table there are over 110,000 clones, around 90% of which are singletons. Input material: PBMCs. The receptor's source is a man in his late teens or twenties in good health and CMV-seropositive. The chain has TRBV7-6 and TRBJ2-1, with 7 bases aligning to TRBD2. The CDR3 bases are TGTGCCAGCGGGGGGGCCTACAATGAGCAGTTCTTC. This sequence encodes CASGGAYNEQFF.